This T cell receptor (beta chain) was found in a study of radiotherapy plus CTLA-4 blockade in lung cancer. At the level of the study: Around 18% of enrolled patients responded objectively, and roughly 31% had disease control. General study results and limits: After radiotherapy and ipilimumab, tumor-derived clones expanded in peripheral blood.

This CDR3 contains 14 residues. Germline trimming cut 4 bases from V and 9 bases from J; bases unmatched to any gene: 10. CDR1 and CDR2 (germline): SGHDT, YYEEEE. Focal radiation was given together with CTLA-4 blockade (ipilimumab) to patients with chemo-refractory metastatic non-small-cell lung cancer. With respect to this clone: The target antigen is unknown.

The data were produced by immunoSEQ multiplex PCR, yet TCRdb's version contains in-frame clones alone and is incomplete. This sample has roughly 120,000 clones, with approximately 80% found just once. The source material was peripheral blood, sampled from a patient treated with radiotherapy plus ipilimumab. The TCR sequence derives from a human donor with non-small cell lung cancer that progressed on radiotherapy plus ipilimumab. Some clones in this sample may be carry-over from other donors' samples. V and J are TRBV5-6 and TRBJ2-3; 8 bases agree with TRBD1. The CDR3 DNA sequence: TGTGCCAGCAGCCTACGACAGGGGTTCAACACGCAGTATTTT. As protein: CASSLRQGFNTQYF.